The present entry profiles one TCR beta chain with its context. It lacks a known antigen. Base qualities were left out, and no much larger clone turns up one base away. Relative to germline, V is missing 2 bases and J is missing 2 bases, with 5 bases of the junction outside any gene match. From the cysteine through the phenylalanine, the CDR3 covers 17 amino acids. Only the CDR3 DNA stays, 51 bases, in frame from base 1. Taken from the germline V gene, the CDR1 and CDR2 loops are KGHSH and LQKENI. Using the deep immunoSEQ assay, TCR CDR3 regions were amplified from genomic DNA by multiplex PCR. Genomic DNA extracted from each cell subset was distributed evenly over all wells of several immunoSEQ 96-well plates, and each plate served as one replicate. For sorted subsets, roughly 200 ng genomic DNA, equal to some 30,000 T cell genomes, was loaded into each replicate PCR. The purified libraries were quantified using a Qubit 3.0 fluorometer, sized with a Bioanalyzer 2100, and then quantified again using the KAPA Library Quantification kit. Every immunoSEQ 96-well plate was sequenced on a separate single-read 150-cycle Illumina NextSeq 550 flow cell. The original methods were these. Because the immunoSEQ output included only junctional sequences and no quality scores, the filtering could not be the same as the filtering used for full-length reads. Sequences were annotated with PyIR, a Python wrapper for IgBLAST v1.9, using IMGT germline references to assign V/J genes and CDR3. Reads were filtered out if the reads had weak V/J assignments (E-value above 1e-6), no CDR3, stop codons, out-of-frame junctions, or ambiguous translated residues. V3J clonotypes were defined by identical inferred V gene, J gene, and CDR3 amino acid sequence. The percentage overlap between two repertoires was calculated by dividing the number of shared unique clonotypes by the size of the smaller repertoire. RTK rarefaction, the Chao1 estimator, and Recon v2.1 estimates of unobserved clonotypes were used to assess repertoire richness. Generation probabilities for all TCRbeta clonotypes obtained by the gDNA method from a few donors were computed using OLGA. Entries here come from immuneACCESS through TCRdb and include only in-frame sequences with V and J called. Some clones fail to appear in such tables; in the studies checked, an unresolved V gene covers under half of the shortfall, and the cause of the remainder is unknown. That table supplies the V and J calls and clone size; D and trimming were determined from the DNA. The sample records around 2.5 million clones, 93% of which are singletons. The ten largest clones add up to approximately 0.35% of the sample.

Donors were healthy HIV-negative adults with no recently reported acute infections or vaccinations. All donors were Caucasian adults living in Nashville, Tennessee, USA. Magnetic negative selection was used to enrich CD4+ T cells, after which naive cells were positively selected on CD45RA and the negative fraction became the memory subset. Blood was obtained by leukapheresis, after which PBMCs were separated by Ficoll-Histopaque density gradient centrifugation and cryopreserved in liquid nitrogen vapor phase. Purity and quantity of every magnetically sorted T cell population were checked by analytical flow cytometry. Genomic DNA was isolated from each sorted fraction and quantified by UV absorbance on a Nanodrop 2000c. These data come from a study of shared clonotypes between healthy human individuals (TCRdb year 2020). Broadly, across the study: The cohort included three men and two women between 18 and 49 years of age. For each donor, CD4 naive and CD4 memory were each run on three plates, CD8 naive on two plates, and CD8 memory on one plate. To estimate repertoire size and how much clonotypes are shared between individuals, the study performed deep sequencing of blood TCR repertoires from roughly five healthy adults. Different laboratories and diverse techniques were used to prepare libraries and sequence TCR repertoires, to increase sequencing depth and limit assay-specific biases. Between about 0.85 and 9.5 billion PBMCs per donor were obtained by leukapheresis.

Study-level results and caveats: Estimated clonotype richness was generally larger for naive than for memory subsets. Across a handful of donors, about 5% of naive CD4, around 3.5% of naive CD8, about 2% of memory CD4, and approximately 0.4% of memory CD8 clonotypes were shared. Based on pairwise subsampling, the degree of clonotype sharing among donors was expected to be affected by sequencing depth. Because the study included a small number of donors, the genetic and exposure-history diversity represented was limited. Rarefaction of sorted-subset datasets indicated incomplete sequencing despite the large sequencing depth. Clonotypes shared by all four sorted-subset donors showed higher generation probabilities than non-shared clonotypes. Sampling was restricted to blood, and TCR repertoires in tissues likely differ from the TCR repertoires found in blood.

This chain joins TRBV18 to TRBJ2-7; TRBD2 agrees with 14 junctional bases. The receptor's source is a man aged 18 to 30 in good health. Some clones in this sample may be carry-over from other donors' samples. Specimen: naive CD4+ T cells from PBMCs. The cell subset or site label of this sample denotes: CD45RA+ positively selected. The base sequence is TGTGCCAGCTCACCAGGGACTAGCGGGAGATCTCCCTACGAGCAGTACTTC. This yields the protein CASSPGTSGRSPYEQYF.